These 17 T cell receptor beta chains share one sample of origin, sequenced in a study of OX40 agonist ivuxolimab in advanced cancers. Profiled with immunoSEQ multiplex PCR; TCRdb holds only in-frame clones, not every one. The table has more than 50,000 clones, about 85% seen once. This specimen was CD4+ or CD8+ T cells sorted from blood, taken in a trial of the OX40 agonist ivuxolimab. These receptor sequences come from an adult with an advanced solid tumor such as melanoma, head and neck, liver or kidney cancer.

V is TRBV19 and J is TRBJ2-1, with 9 positions matching TRBD2. The V segment lost 3 bases and the J segment 4 bases; nucleotides outside the gene matches: 4. The CDR3 is made up of 15 amino acids. Germline lookup yields CDR1 LNHDA and CDR2 SQIVND (reference sequence). This CDR3 is CASSIWLAGYNEQFF. The CDR3 coding sequence is TGTGCCAGTAGTATTTGGCTAGCGGGGTACAATGAGCAGTTCTTC.

The rearrangement joins TRBV27 to TRBJ2-1; TRBD1 or TRBD2 may be the D gene (5 bases each). Germline V CDR1 and CDR2: MNHEY, SMNVEV (reference sequence). Trimming shortened V by 5 bases and J by 8 bases, and 19 bases separated the two germline ends. The CDR3 loop spans 15 amino acids. The CDR3 DNA sequence: TGTGCCAGCAGTACACTTTTGGGGCCCGGGGATGAGCAGTTCTTC. Translated: CASSTLLGPGDEQFF.

The J gene is TRBJ1-6, the V gene TRBV6-4, with D hard to call. CDR1 and CDR2 from the germline V gene are MRHNA and SNTAGT. This CDR3 is 14 amino acids long. The ends were cut back, 2 bases at V and 6 bases at J, with 8 bases in the middle. CDR3 loop: CASSDRAGNSPLHF. CDR3 nucleotides: TGTGCCAGCAGTGACAGGGCGGGTAATTCACCCCTCCACTTT.

The CDR3, as DNA: TGTGCCAGCAGCCCAGGACTACCGGGACCCGGGGAGCTGTTTTTT. It encodes CASSPGLPGPGELFF. The chain uses TRBV7-9 and TRBJ2-2; D may be TRBD2 (6 bases). The CDR3 has 15 residues. The germline V gene encodes CDR1 SEHNR and CDR2 FQNEAQ (reference sequence). V shed 5 bases and J shed 6 bases, with 16 bases lying between them.

The chain links TRBV18 to TRBJ1-1, with TRBD1 matching 11 bases. From germline, CDR1 is KGHSH and CDR2 LQKENI. This CDR3 region has 17 residues. Trimming removed 1 base from V and 1 base from J; junction bases left unmatched: 5. CDR3 loop: CASSPLGTGGQNTEAFF. For the CDR3, the DNA is TGTGCCAGCTCACCACTCGGGACAGGGGGACAGAACACTGAAGCTTTCTTT.

This chain links TRBV9 with TRBJ2-1; 13 positions match TRBD2. The CDR3 is 16 residues long. Looked up from germline, CDR1 is SGDLS and CDR2 is YYNGEE. The ends lost 0 bases at V and 5 bases at J; junction bases unmatched: 2. The CDR3 nucleotides are TGTGCCAGCAGCGTAGGACTAGCGGGGGGAGACAATGAGCAGTTCTTC. Its protein is CASSVGLAGGDNEQFF.

The rearrangement joins TRBV5-4 to TRBJ1-1; D perhaps matches TRBD1 (5 bases). The V end was cut by 4 bases, the J end by 1 base, with 14 bases between. CDR3 length: 15 amino acids. Germline assignment: CDR1 SGHNT and CDR2 YYREEE (reference sequence). Here the CDR3 reads CASSPAGSANTEAFF. In nucleotides, the CDR3 is TGTGCCAGCAGCCCGGCAGGGTCCGCGAACACTGAAGCTTTCTTT.

The chain combines TRBV13 with TRBJ2-5; D not resolved. Trimming took 2 bases from V and 3 from J, leaving 10 bases between them. Germline V gene data show CDR1 as PRHDT and CDR2 as FYEKMQ (reference sequence). The CDR3 totals 14 residues. The DNA for the CDR3 is TGTGCCAGCAGCTTATTAGGGAAAGAAGAGACCCAGTACTTC. Residues: CASSLLGKEETQYF.

The V call is TRBV29-1, the J call TRBJ2-1; D is perhaps TRBD2 (5 bases). Per germline, CDR1 SQVTM and CDR2 ANQGSEA. This CDR3 is built from 13 residues. CDR3 sequence reads: CSATRGLYNEQFF. For the CDR3, the DNA is TGCAGTGCTACTCGGGGTCTCTACAATGAGCAGTTCTTC.

The J gene is TRBJ1-1, the V gene TRBV2, with D possibly TRBD1 on 5 matching bases. Per germline, CDR1 SNHLY and CDR2 FYNNEI. CDR3 size: 14 residues. Trimming shortened V by 5 bases and J by 5 bases, and 15 bases separated the two germline ends. The CDR3 bases are TGTGCCAGCAGTCTTTTGACGGGGGGGACTGAAGCTTTCTTT. As protein: CASSLLTGGTEAFF.

The chain employs TRBV7-9 and TRBJ2-3; 8 bases align to TRBD2. The CDR3 spans 13 residues. After removal of 7 bases from V and 4 bases from J, the junction contained 4 bases not matched to a gene. The germline V gene has CDR1 SEHNR and CDR2 FQNEAQ (reference sequence). Here the CDR3 DNA reads TGTGCCAGCACTTCGGGGGGGCCAGATACGCAGTATTTT. Encoded protein: CASTSGGPDTQYF. The full variable domain, completed using reference TRBV7-9 and TRBJ2-3, is DTGVSQNPRHKITKRGQNVTFRCDPISEHNRLYWYRQTLGQGPEFLTYFQNEAQLEKSRLLSDRFSAERPKGSFSTLEIQRTEQGDSAMYLCASTSGGPDTQYFGPGTRLTVL.

This chain uses TRBV15 with TRBJ2-5, with D possibly being TRBD1 (6 bases). V dropped 2 bases and J dropped 4 bases, with 14 bases sitting between them. Germline V lookup: CDR1 LNHNV, CDR2 YYDKDF (reference sequence). The CDR3 is 15 amino acids. DNA for the CDR3: TGTGCCACCAGCAGATCCCAGACAGGTCTAGAGACCCAGTACTTC. Translation: CATSRSQTGLETQYF. The full variable domain, with the rest looked up from reference TRBV15 and TRBJ2-5, is DAMVIQNPRYQVTQFGKPVTLSCSQTLNHNVMYWYQQKSSQAPKLLFHYYDKDFNNEADTPDNFQSRRPNTSFCFLDIRSPGLGDTAMYLCATSRSQTGLETQYFGPGTRLLVL.

The J gene is TRBJ2-7, the V gene TRBV5-8; D is perhaps TRBD1 (6 bases). V was cut by 6 bases and J by 5 bases, with 15 bases left in between. This CDR3 has 13 amino acids. Germline loops: CDR1 SGHTS, CDR2 YDEGEE. The CDR3 is CASKGRKGDEQYF. The CDR3 DNA follows: TGTGCCAGCAAGGGTAGGAAGGGGGACGAGCAGTACTTC.

This clone has a handful of counts. The CDR3 spells CAWSVQVGNTEAFF. In DNA, the CDR3 is TGTGCCTGGAGTGTACAAGTGGGGAACACTGAAGCTTTCTTT. This chain connects TRBV30 to TRBJ1-1; D uncertain. In germline, CDR1 is GTSNPN, CDR2 SVGIG (reference sequence). This CDR3 comprises 14 residues. V was clipped by 0 bases and J by 1 base, with 9 bases between them. The full variable domain, in which reference TRBV30 and TRBJ1-1 provide the parts outside the CDR3, is SQTIHQWPATLVQPVGSPLSLECTVEGTSNPNLYWYRQAAGRGLQLLFYSVGIGQISSEVPQNLSASRPQDRQFILSSKKLLLSDSGFYLCAWSVQVGNTEAFFGQGTRLTVV.

This clone was detected once. V usage is TRBV19 and J usage is TRBJ2-7, with a tentative D call TRBD2 (5 bases). This CDR3 is 11 amino acids long. Germline V gene sequence: CDR1 LNHDA, CDR2 SQIVND (reference sequence). Trimming took 8 bases from V and 7 from J, leaving 12 bases between them. CDR3 residues: CASGELGEQYF. The DNA for the CDR3 is TGTGCCAGTGGGGAGTTGGGGGAGCAGTACTTC.

The CDR3: CASSEGQGKQETQYF. Here the CDR3 DNA reads TGCGCCAGCAGCGAGGGACAGGGAAAACAAGAGACCCAGTACTTC. The chain recombines TRBV5-1 with TRBJ2-5; 9 bases are a match to TRBD1. CDR1 SGHRS and CDR2 YFSETQ come from the germline V gene. J lost 2 bases, V lost 4 bases, and 6 bases had no gene match. CDR3 size: 15 residues.

CDR3 sequence: CASSIQMIYEQYF. DNA for the CDR3: TGTGCCAGCAGCATCCAAATGATCTACGAGCAGTACTTC. The V and J genes are TRBV28 and TRBJ2-5; the D is unclear. The end of the DNA aligns better with TRBJ2-7, so the J call may be wrong. Per germline, CDR1 MDHEN and CDR2 SYDVKM. The CDR3 is 13 amino acids.